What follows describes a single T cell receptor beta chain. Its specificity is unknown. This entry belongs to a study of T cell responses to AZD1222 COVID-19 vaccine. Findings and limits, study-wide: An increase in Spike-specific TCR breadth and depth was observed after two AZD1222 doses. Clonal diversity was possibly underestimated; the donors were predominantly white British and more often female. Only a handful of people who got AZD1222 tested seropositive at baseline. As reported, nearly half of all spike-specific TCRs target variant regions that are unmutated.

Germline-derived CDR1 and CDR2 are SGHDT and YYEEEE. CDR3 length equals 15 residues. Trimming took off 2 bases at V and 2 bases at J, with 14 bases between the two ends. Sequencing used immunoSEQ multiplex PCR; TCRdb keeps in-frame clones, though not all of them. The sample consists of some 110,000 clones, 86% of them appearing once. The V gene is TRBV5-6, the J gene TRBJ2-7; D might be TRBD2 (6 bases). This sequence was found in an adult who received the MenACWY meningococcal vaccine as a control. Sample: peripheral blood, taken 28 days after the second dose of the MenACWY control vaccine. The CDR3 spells CASSFAGSRAYEQYF. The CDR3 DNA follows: TGTGCCAGCAGCTTTGCCGGGAGTAGGGCCTACGAGCAGTACTTC.